The entry below gives a single T cell receptor (beta chain) sequence along with its context. The data originate from a study of blood T cell repertoires in COVID-19. The wider study: Acute-phase and convalescent COVID-19 samples originated in the United States, Italy and Spain. Sources were T cells, B-cell-depleted T cells, or PBMCs; the material itself was cDNA or gDNA.

Germline CDR1 and CDR2: SGHVS and FQNEAQ. This CDR3 has 14 amino acids. Trimming took 1 base from V and 1 from J, leaving 7 bases between them. As processed by the authors: For nucleated cells, counts were estimated from reference gene primer amplification. The table came from immunoSEQ multiplex PCR; TCRdb's copy has only in-frame clones and leaves some out. V and J calls and clone size are as listed in that table; D and trimming were resolved from the DNA. The data contain more than 75,000 clones, over 65% of them seen just once; the ten biggest clones take up roughly 15%. This receptor was taken from an older woman with acute or convalescent COVID-19. The chain combines TRBV7-8 with TRBJ1-1; D uncertain. Sequencing used peripheral blood. CDR3: CASSLDLGNTEAFF. Written as DNA, the CDR3 is TGTGCCAGCAGCTTAGATCTCGGGAACACTGAAGCTTTCTTT.